This entry lists 30 T cell receptor beta chains sequenced from one sample in a study of T cell clones after liver transplantation. Sequencing was performed with immunoSEQ multiplex PCR; in TCRdb, only in-frame clones are kept and a portion is missing. The table has roughly 80,000 clones, 82% seen once. This material consisted of CD4+ T cells from blood, taken approximately 45 months after liver transplant. The receptors originated from a human patient who received a liver transplant. The graft donor may have contributed some T cells.

The V call is TRBV6-1, the J call TRBJ2-3, with 9 bases matching TRBD1. The CDR3 runs 14 residues. V lost 8 bases to trimming and J lost 6 bases; unmatched junction nucleotides: 9. In germline, CDR1 is MNHNS, CDR2 SASEGT. The CDR3 DNA follows: TGTGCCAGCGGTCCGGGACAGGGAGCCGATACGCAGTATTTT. Translation: CASGPGQGADTQYF.

Comment on this clone: This specimen includes other DNA sequences encoding the same CDR3. The chain recombines TRBV7-2 with TRBJ2-7; 7 positions match TRBD2. Losses at the gene ends were 4 bases for V and 0 bases for J; bases not matched to a gene: 3. This CDR3 region has 14 residues. Germline V gives CDR1 SGHTA, CDR2 FQGNSA. This CDR3 is CASSSGGSSYEQYF. The CDR3 bases are TGTGCCAGCAGCTCCGGCGGGAGCTCCTACGAGCAGTACTTC.

The chain links TRBV28 to TRBJ2-5, with 7 bases lining up with TRBD2. Germline CDR1 and CDR2: MDHEN and SYDVKM. There are 14 residues in the CDR3. Trimming cost V 6 bases and J 7 bases; bases outside gene matches: 11. CDR3 sequence: CASRANDPGGTQYF. For the CDR3, the DNA is TGTGCCAGCAGGGCAAATGACCCGGGGGGGACCCAGTACTTC.

V is TRBV6-6 and J is TRBJ2-3; 8 nucleotides align to TRBD1. Germline V gives CDR1 MNHNY, CDR2 SVGAGI (reference sequence). The CDR3 runs 13 residues. V was pared by 5 bases and J by 4 bases, with 2 bases of the junction left unmatched. The CDR3 reads CASSLQGADTQYF. Here the CDR3 DNA reads TGTGCCAGCAGTCTACAGGGGGCAGATACGCAGTATTTT.

The chain carries TRBV19 and TRBJ1-1; 9 bases line up with TRBD1. CDR1 is LNHDA, CDR2 SQIVND, per germline (reference sequence). This CDR3 region has 14 residues. J lost 6 bases, V lost 3 bases, and 5 bases had no gene match. CDR3 in DNA: TGTGCCAGTAGTATCGTGGACAGGGGATCTGAAGCTTTCTTT. Translation: CASSIVDRGSEAFF.

The chain combines TRBV7-2 with TRBJ1-1; a possible D gene is TRBD1 (6 bases). Germline-derived CDR1 and CDR2 are SGHTA and FQGNSA. The CDR3 has 14 amino acids. Deletions cut 5 bases from V and 3 bases from J, with 13 bases between. CDR3 bases: TGTGCCAGCAGCATAACAGGGTTCTACACTGAAGCTTTCTTT. Translation: CASSITGFYTEAFF.

This chain links TRBV7-2 with TRBJ2-7; possible D gene TRBD1, 5 bases. The CDR3 totals 14 residues. The V end was cut by 5 bases, the J end by 4 bases, with 15 bases between. Germline-derived CDR1 and CDR2 are SGHTA and FQGNSA. As DNA, the CDR3 is TGTGCCAGCAGCCCTAGGGCCCAGGGTTACGAGCAGTACTTC. This sequence encodes CASSPRAQGYEQYF.

The J gene is TRBJ1-1, the V gene TRBV28; D remains ambiguous. The CDR3 sequence is 13 residues long. V shed 7 bases and J shed 1 base, with 10 bases lying between them. Germline lookup yields CDR1 MDHEN and CDR2 SYDVKM. The CDR3 reads CASIPSWNTEAFF. CDR3 nucleotide sequence: TGTGCCAGCATTCCGAGCTGGAACACTGAAGCTTTCTTT. Full variable domain (remainder filled in from reference TRBV28 and TRBJ1-1): DVKVTQSSRYLVKRTGEKVFLECVQDMDHENMFWYRQDPGLGLRLIYFSYDVKMKEKGDIPEGYSVSREKKERFSLILESASTNQTSMYLCASIPSWNTEAFFGQGTRLTVV.

This clone has just one count. Other DNA sequences in the sample encode the same CDR3. This chain connects TRBV9 to TRBJ2-1, with unresolved D. Germline V lookup: CDR1 SGDLS, CDR2 YYNGEE. The CDR3 extends over 16 amino acids. Trimming removed 0 bases from V and 3 bases from J, with 13 bases in between. CDR3 coding DNA: TGTGCCAGCAGCGTAGCTCCTAGTGGCTTCTACAATGAGCAGTTCTTC. Protein product: CASSVAPSGFYNEQFF. Filled out from reference TRBV9 and TRBJ2-1, the complete variable domain reads DSGVTQTPKHLITATGQRVTLRCSPRSGDLSVYWYQQSLDQGLQFLIQYYNGEERAKGNILERFSAQQFPDLHSELNLSSLELGDSALYFCASSVAPSGFYNEQFFGPGTRLTVL.

This chain joins TRBV28 and TRBJ2-7, with TRBD1 matching over 9 bases. In germline, CDR1 is MDHEN, CDR2 SYDVKM. The ends lost 7 bases at V and 11 bases at J; junction bases unmatched: 9. The CDR3 contains 12 residues. The CDR3 loop reads CASTSGTGKEYF. CDR3 DNA: TGTGCCAGCACCTCCGGGACAGGGAAAGAGTACTTC.

J is TRBJ2-1 and V is TRBV7-2; a possible D gene is TRBD1 (7 bases). This CDR3 region has 15 residues. Trimming removed 2 bases from V and 9 bases from J, with 17 bases in between. Germline V lookup: CDR1 SGHTA, CDR2 FQGNSA. The CDR3 spells CASSLRGPSGGEQFF. The CDR3 DNA follows: TGTGCCAGCAGCTTAAGGGGGCCCTCCGGGGGTGAGCAGTTCTTC.

This clone has only a few counts. The genes are TRBV6-6 and TRBJ1-2; TRBD1 matches at 9 bases. The CDR3 is made up of 14 amino acids. Per germline, CDR1 MNHNY and CDR2 SVGAGI (reference sequence). V trimming: 6 bases; J trimming: 2 bases; junction bases outside the gene matches: 4. CDR3 sequence reads: CASRTGQGNYGYTF. The CDR3 DNA reads TGTGCCAGCAGAACCGGACAGGGGAACTATGGCTACACCTTC.

The CDR3 region is CASRPQGPGNTIYF. In DNA, the CDR3 is TGTGCCAGCAGACCTCAGGGCCCTGGAAACACCATATATTTT. This rearrangement joins TRBV2 to TRBJ1-3; TRBD1 might be the D (5 bases). The germline gives CDR1 SNHLY, CDR2 FYNNEI. The CDR3 runs 14 residues. The V gene lost 6 bases and the J gene lost 2 bases, with 11 bases spanning the gap.

The chain combines TRBV7-2 with TRBJ1-2; 7 bases line up with TRBD1. Losses at the gene ends were 0 bases for V and 4 bases for J; bases not matched to a gene: 5. CDR1 is SGHTA, CDR2 FQGNSA, per germline. CDR3 length equals 15 residues. CDR3 nucleotide sequence: TGTGCCAGCAGCTTAGCCGGACAGGTCCGCTATGGCTACACCTTC. Translating it yields CASSLAGQVRYGYTF.

The chain employs TRBV6-5 and TRBJ2-5; no definite D call. V was cut by 5 bases and J by 4 bases, with 8 bases left in between. Germline loops: CDR1 MNHEY, CDR2 SVGAGI. This CDR3 has 12 amino acids. The CDR3 region has the DNA TGTGCCAGCAGTGAAGCGCTAGAGACCCAGTACTTC. Its protein product is CASSEALETQYF.

This chain uses TRBV5-1 with TRBJ2-1; 15 bases fit TRBD2. V lost 4 bases, J lost 8 bases, and 7 bases stayed unmatched. Germline CDR1 SGHRS, CDR2 YFSETQ. The CDR3 length is 16 residues. The CDR3 spells CASSHGTSGRPDEQFF. CDR3 bases: TGCGCCAGCAGCCACGGGACTAGCGGGAGGCCTGATGAGCAGTTCTTC.

This rearrangement joins TRBV30 to TRBJ1-1, with 9 bases matching TRBD1. The CDR3 consists of 15 residues. The V and J ends lost 0 bases and 3 bases, in that order; junction bases with no gene match: 5. The germline gives CDR1 GTSNPN, CDR2 SVGIG (reference sequence). The CDR3 coding sequence is TGTGCCTGGAGTGTACGGACAGGGGCAGACACTGAAGCTTTCTTT. It encodes CAWSVRTGADTEAFF.

The chain employs TRBV28 and TRBJ1-2, with 9 bases lining up with TRBD1. Trimming took 2 bases from V and 8 from J; bases not matched to a gene: 9. CDR1 is MDHEN, CDR2 SYDVKM, per germline. CDR3 size: 15 residues. The CDR3 nucleotides read TGTGCCAGCAGTTTACAGAACAGGGGGCGTAGAGGCTACACCTTC. It translates to CASSLQNRGRRGYTF.

The chain is built from TRBV25-1 and TRBJ2-5; D is perhaps TRBD1 (7 bases). CDR1 and CDR2 from the germline V gene are MGHDK and SYGVNS. Trimming stripped 6 bases from V and 4 bases from J, with 18 bases between. CDR3 length: 15 residues. CDR3 region: CASRPNQGGVETQYF. As DNA, the CDR3 is TGTGCCAGCAGGCCAAACCAGGGGGGAGTAGAGACCCAGTACTTC.

The chain recombines TRBV15 with TRBJ1-2, with D unresolved. Between the trimmed V and J ends, which lost 2 bases and 5 bases, there was a span of 12 bases. The CDR3 has 14 amino acids. Germline-derived CDR1 and CDR2 are LNHNV and YYDKDF (reference sequence). In DNA form, the CDR3 reads TGTGCCACCAGCAGAAGTCAAGGTTTTTATGGCTACACCTTC. It translates to CATSRSQGFYGYTF.

The chain carries TRBV28 and TRBJ2-7; D not certain. Deletions cut 2 bases from V and 10 bases from J, with 9 bases between. CDR3 size: 11 residues. Germline loops: CDR1 MDHEN, CDR2 SYDVKM. DNA for the CDR3: TGTGCCAGCAGTTTAGGGCACGGACAGTACTTC. It specifies CASSLGHGQYF.

CDR3 sequence reads: CASSLQGEGTEAFF. CDR3 DNA sequence: TGCGCCAGCAGCCTTCAGGGGGAGGGCACTGAAGCTTTCTTT. This chain connects TRBV4-3 to TRBJ1-1; 7 bases align to TRBD1. From germline, CDR1 is LGHNA and CDR2 YSLEER. The J segment lost 4 bases and the V segment lost 4 bases, leaving 6 bases of the junction unmatched. The CDR3 loop spans 14 amino acids.

The chain joins TRBV29-1 to TRBJ2-6, with 7 nucleotides matching TRBD1. V lost 4 bases and J lost 3; bases outside the gene matches: 3. Germline CDR1 reads SQVTM; CDR2 reads ANQGSEA. The CDR3 totals 14 residues. The DNA for the CDR3 is TGCAGCGTTGCACAGGGGAGTGGGGCCAACGTCCTGACTTTC. Translating it yields CSVAQGSGANVLTF.

The chain employs TRBV20-1 and TRBJ2-1, with unresolved D. V lost 3 bases, J lost 9 bases, and 6 bases lay in between. The length of the CDR3 is 10 residues. Germline loops: CDR1 DFQATT, CDR2 SNEGSKA (reference sequence). CDR3 DNA sequence: TGCAGTGCTAGGTCGGCTGAGCAGTTCTTC. It is translated as CSARSAEQFF.

The chain links TRBV29-1 to TRBJ2-3, with D unresolved. Germline CDR1 SQVTM, CDR2 ANQGSEA. V lost 6 bases and J lost 1, with 14 bases in between. The CDR3 totals 14 residues. The CDR3 bases are TGCAGCGTGGACGGGCCAACTCGCACAGATACGCAGTATTTT. Encoded protein: CSVDGPTRTDTQYF.

The rearrangement links TRBV6-6 to TRBJ2-7; TRBD1 aligns across 7 bases. Germline lookup yields CDR1 MNHNY and CDR2 SVGAGI (reference sequence). The CDR3 is 12 amino acids. The junction had 3 bases not matched to a gene; V was cut back by 7 bases and J by 3 bases. CDR3 sequence: CASNRDSYEQYF. In DNA form, the CDR3 reads TGTGCCAGCAACCGGGACAGCTACGAGCAGTACTTC.

The J gene is TRBJ1-5, the V gene TRBV30, with D possibly matching TRBD1 (5 bases). This CDR3 comprises 15 residues. With 0 bases removed from V and 2 bases from J, the gap between germline ends came to 11 bases. Germline V gene data show CDR1 as GTSNPN and CDR2 as SVGIG (reference sequence). This CDR3 is CAWSVRGRGNQPQHF. The CDR3 DNA follows: TGTGCCTGGAGTGTAAGGGGACGGGGCAATCAGCCCCAGCATTTT.

J is TRBJ1-4 and V is TRBV7-2, with TRBD1 matching 11 bases. Germline CDR1 SGHTA, CDR2 FQGNSA. V gave up 7 bases and J gave up 3 bases; unmatched junction bases: 10. The CDR3 loop spans 17 amino acids. The CDR3 loop reads CASNGQGASVSNEKLFF. The CDR3 DNA reads as TGTGCCAGCAACGGACAGGGGGCTTCCGTGTCTAATGAAAAACTGTTTTTT.

This rearrangement joins TRBV19 to TRBJ2-3; 9 positions agree with TRBD2. The CDR3 sequence is 15 residues long. The germline V gene has CDR1 LNHDA and CDR2 SQIVND (reference sequence). After removal of 1 base from V and 1 base from J, the junction contained 0 bases not matched to a gene. CDR3 nucleotides: TGTGCCAGTAGTATAGGGACTAGCGGCACAGATACGCAGTATTTT. Translation: CASSIGTSGTDTQYF.

The rearrangement uses TRBV5-6 and TRBJ2-3; TRBD2 agrees at 11 bases. Losses at the gene ends were 5 bases for V and 0 bases for J; bases not matched to a gene: 5. The germline V gene has CDR1 SGHDT and CDR2 YYEEEE. The CDR3 consists of 16 residues. The CDR3 nucleotides are TGTGCCAGCAGGGGACTAGCGGAACTCAGCACAGATACGCAGTATTTT. This codes for CASRGLAELSTDTQYF.